One and the same sample provided the 17 T cell receptor beta chains below, sequenced in a study of T cells after yellow fever vaccination. TCRdb reanalysed the 5' RACE reads using MiXCR and keeps one entry per CDR3 protein. The sample has around 610,000 distinct CDR3 sequences, about 13% seen once. The specimen was PBMCs, collected on the day of the yellow fever booster vaccination. The receptor source for this set is a man under 40 who received the YFV17D yellow fever vaccine.

The V call is TRBV10-3, the J call TRBJ2-1, with D unresolved. V was pared by 2 bases and J by 5 bases, with 1 base between. Germline CDR1 reads ENHRY; CDR2 reads SYGVKD. The CDR3 has 11 amino acids. DNA of the CDR3: TGTGCCATCAGTGAGAACAATGAGCAGTTCTTC. This sequence encodes CAISENNEQFF.

The rearrangement links TRBV20-1 to TRBJ2-5; D is perhaps TRBD2 (5 bases). Germline values: CDR1 DFQATT, CDR2 SNEGSKA (reference sequence). V was cut by 3 bases and J by 7 bases, with 12 bases left in between. This CDR3 is 12 amino acids long. CDR3 amino acids: CSASEGVGTQYF. DNA of the CDR3: TGCAGTGCTAGCGAGGGAGTGGGGACCCAGTACTTC.

In this sample, this clonotype turned up a few times. The genes are TRBV4-2 and TRBJ2-3; TRBD1 matches at 7 bases. The ends lost 0 bases at V and 4 bases at J; junction bases unmatched: 4. CDR1 LGHNA and CDR2 YNFKEQ come from the germline V gene. This CDR3 has 15 amino acids. This CDR3 is CASSQEPQGADTQYF. The DNA of the CDR3 is TGTGCCAGCAGCCAAGAACCCCAGGGGGCAGATACGCAGTATTTT.

The CDR3, as DNA: TGTGCCAGCAGCTTGGAAATAGCCTCCACCGGGGAGCTGTTTTTT. Translation gives CASSLEIASTGELFF. The rearrangement uses TRBV5-6 and TRBJ2-2; D is unresolved. V shed 0 bases and J shed 4 bases, with 10 bases lying between them. This CDR3 spans 15 amino acids. From germline, CDR1 is SGHDT and CDR2 YYEEEE.

The chain combines TRBV3-1 with TRBJ2-5, with unresolved D. Germline V CDR1 and CDR2: LGHDT, YNNKEL (reference sequence). The length of the CDR3 is 14 residues. V was pared by 5 bases and J by 2 bases, with 12 bases between. Here the CDR3 DNA reads TGTGCCAGCAGCTTTGGACCCCATCAAGAGACCCAGTACTTC. Protein: CASSFGPHQETQYF.

This chain's CDR3 is CASSLNLEGALHF. The CDR3 DNA is TGTGCCAGCAGCTTAAACCTCGAAGGGGCCCTCCACTTT. The chain employs TRBV7-9 and TRBJ1-6; possibly TRBD1 for D (5 bases). This CDR3 has 13 residues. Trimming shortened V by 2 bases and J by 14 bases, and 13 bases separated the two germline ends. Germline V gene data show CDR1 as SEHNR and CDR2 as FQNEAQ (reference sequence).

This chain connects TRBV6-2 or TRBV6-3 to TRBJ2-3; D is ambiguous. The CDR3 loop spans 12 amino acids. CDR1 is MNHEY and CDR2 is SVGEGT in the germline V gene. V was cut by 0 bases and J by 7 bases, with 5 bases left in between. Written as DNA, the CDR3 is TGTGCCAGCAGTTACTCATACCATACGCAGTATTTT. The encoded protein is CASSYSYHTQYF.

CDR3 region: CASSDSWRGTDTQYF. The CDR3 nucleotides are TGTGCCAGCAGTGATAGCTGGAGGGGCACAGATACGCAGTATTTT. The chain joins TRBV12-3 or TRBV12-4 to TRBJ2-3; TRBD2 might be the D (6 bases). Trimming removed 5 bases from V and 1 base from J, with 13 bases in between. CDR3 size: 15 residues.

This clonotype was picked up a small number of times. This chain uses TRBV5-1 with TRBJ1-4; D may be TRBD1 (5 bases). The CDR3 spans 12 residues. Trimming left V 2 bases short and J 10 bases short, with 9 bases between. In germline, CDR1 is SGHRS, CDR2 YFSETQ. CDR3 loop: CASSFQGPKLFF. The CDR3 DNA follows: TGCGCCAGCAGCTTTCAGGGACCAAAACTGTTTTTT.

The V call is TRBV12-3 or TRBV12-4, the J call TRBJ2-3; TRBD1 aligns across 7 bases. This CDR3 contains 14 residues. After removal of 6 bases from V and 0 bases from J, the junction contained 3 bases not matched to a gene. The CDR3 is CASRMTGSTDTQYF. For the CDR3, the DNA is TGTGCCAGCAGGATGACAGGGAGCACAGATACGCAGTATTTT.

The chain links TRBV7-2 to TRBJ2-7; TRBD2 matches at 10 bases. The CDR3 is made up of 16 amino acids. The J segment lost 3 bases and the V segment lost 0 bases, leaving 5 bases of the junction unmatched. The germline gives CDR1 SGHTA, CDR2 FQGNSA. In nucleotides, the CDR3 is TGTGCCAGCAGCTTAGCTTCACTAGCGGGATACTACGAGCAGTACTTC. It specifies CASSLASLAGYYEQYF.

V and J are TRBV27 and TRBJ2-7; 8 nucleotides align to TRBD1. The junction had 21 bases not matched to a gene; V was cut back by 6 bases and J by 5 bases. This CDR3 is 18 amino acids long. Germline V CDR1 and CDR2: MNHEY, SMNVEV (reference sequence). The CDR3 loop reads CASRPGQENSHYRDEQYF. The CDR3 nucleotides read TGTGCCAGCAGACCGGGACAGGAAAACTCGCACTATCGAGACGAGCAGTACTTC.

This chain uses TRBV24-1 with TRBJ1-1; D not resolved. The length of the CDR3 is 14 residues. Trimming left V 5 bases short and J 3 bases short, with 12 bases between. Germline V gene data show CDR1 as KGHDR and CDR2 as SFDVKD. The CDR3 loop is CATSVGPYDTEAFF. The CDR3 bases are TGTGCCACCAGTGTCGGACCCTATGACACTGAAGCTTTCTTT.

This clonotype was detected only a few times. V and J are TRBV5-1 and TRBJ1-1; 8 bases map to TRBD1. V was clipped by 0 bases and J by 10 bases; unmatched bases: 11. Germline V CDR1 and CDR2: SGHRS, YFSETQ. The CDR3 extends over 15 amino acids. The CDR3 sequence: CASSLADRGGERAFF. Here the CDR3 DNA reads TGCGCCAGCAGCTTGGCCGACAGGGGAGGAGAAAGAGCTTTCTTT.

Concerning this clonotype itself: Relative to the germline gene, one junction end is altered; a read error may explain this. The rearrangement joins TRBV7-2 to TRBJ2-3; perhaps TRBD2 as D (6 bases). Germline V gene data show CDR1 as SGHTA and CDR2 as FQGNSA. The length of the CDR3 is 14 residues. The CDR3 protein is CASSFREPTYTQYF. CDR3 DNA: TGTGCCAGCAGCTTCCGGGAGCCCACATATACGCAGTATTTT.

This clonotype was seen a few times. The V and J genes are TRBV25-1 and TRBJ1-2, with D uncertain. Germline V gives CDR1 MGHDK, CDR2 SYGVNS. CDR3 size: 15 residues. The V end was cut by 3 bases, the J end by 1 base, with 12 bases between. Here the CDR3 DNA reads TGTGCCAGCAGTGACAAGGGAGCCCATAACTATGGCTACACCTTC. Translating gives CASSDKGAHNYGYTF.

The chain joins TRBV18 to TRBJ2-3; D uncertain. V gave up 6 bases and J gave up 7 bases, with 8 bases separating them. Germline V gives CDR1 KGHSH, CDR2 LQKENI. The CDR3 consists of 11 residues. The CDR3 DNA reads TGTGCCAGCTCGGAGTCGAATACGCAGTATTTT. Translating gives CASSESNTQYF.